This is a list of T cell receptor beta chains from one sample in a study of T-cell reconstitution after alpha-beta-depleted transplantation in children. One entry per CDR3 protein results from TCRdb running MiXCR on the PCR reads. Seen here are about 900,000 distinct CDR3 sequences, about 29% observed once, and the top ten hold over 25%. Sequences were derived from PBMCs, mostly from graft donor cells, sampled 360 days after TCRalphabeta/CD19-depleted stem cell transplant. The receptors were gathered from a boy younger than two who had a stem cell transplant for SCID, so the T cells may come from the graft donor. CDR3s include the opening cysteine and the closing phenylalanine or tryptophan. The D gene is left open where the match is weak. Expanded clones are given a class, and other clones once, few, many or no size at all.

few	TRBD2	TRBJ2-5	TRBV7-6	CASSLRTRSDETQETQYF	TGTGCCAGCAGCCTACGGACTAGATCCGACGAAACCCAAGAGACCCAGTACTTC
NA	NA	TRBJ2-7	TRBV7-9	CASSLEGIELGEQYF	TGTGCCAGCAGCTTAGAGGGGATTGAGTTAGGCGAGCAGTACTTC
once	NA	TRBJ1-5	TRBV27	CASSYRSNLAQHF	TGTGCCAGCAGTTACAGGTCTAATCTAGCCCAGCATTTT
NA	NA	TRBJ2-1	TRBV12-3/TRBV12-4	CASSRVIGGEQFF	TGTGCCAGCAGTAGGGTCATCGGGGGTGAGCAGTTCTTC
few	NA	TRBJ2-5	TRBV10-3	CAIRAAQGGGETQYF	TGTGCCATCAGGGCCGCGCAGGGTGGGGGAGAGACCCAGTACTTC
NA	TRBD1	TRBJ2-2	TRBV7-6	CASSPSYRGRAGELFF	TGTGCCAGCAGCCCCTCCTACAGGGGGCGGGCCGGGGAGCTGTTTTTT
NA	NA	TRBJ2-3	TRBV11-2	CASSSRASRDITDTQYF	TGTGCCAGCAGCTCGCGGGCGAGCAGGGATATCACAGATACGCAGTATTTT
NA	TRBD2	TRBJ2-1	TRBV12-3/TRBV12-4	CASSRGLAGGLYNEQFF	TGTGCCAGCAGCCGGGGACTAGCGGGGGGCCTATACAATGAGCAGTTCTTC
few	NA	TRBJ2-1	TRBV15	CATSRDPGGQQFF	TGTGCCACCAGCAGAGATCCCGGCGGACAGCAGTTCTTC
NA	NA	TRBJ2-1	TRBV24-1	CATSDLGYNEQFF	TGTGCCACCAGTGATTTGGGGTACAATGAGCAGTTCTTC
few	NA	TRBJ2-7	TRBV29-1	CSVEDQGNHEQYF	TGCAGCGTTGAAGATCAAGGTAACCACGAGCAGTACTTC
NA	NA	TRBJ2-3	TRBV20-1	CSARLHHTDTQYF	TGCAGTGCTAGGTTGCACCACACAGATACGCAGTATTTT
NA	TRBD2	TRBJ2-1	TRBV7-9	CASSSPGLAGYNEQFF	TGTGCCAGCAGCTCTCCGGGACTAGCAGGGTACAATGAGCAGTTCTTC
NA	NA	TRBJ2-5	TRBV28	CASTTTGQETQYF	TGTGCCAGCACCACTACGGGTCAAGAGACCCAGTACTTC
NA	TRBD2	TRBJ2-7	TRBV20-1	CSARVPGGGRYEQYF	TGCAGTGCTAGAGTACCCGGGGGGGGTAGGTACGAGCAGTACTTT
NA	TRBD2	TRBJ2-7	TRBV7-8	CASSLAGLAYAEQYF	TGTGCCAGCAGCCTCGCGGGACTAGCTTATGCCGAGCAGTACTTC
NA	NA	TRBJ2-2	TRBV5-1	CASSPRGGGDPSGELFF	TGCGCCAGCAGCCCCCGAGGTGGCGGGGATCCTTCCGGGGAGCTGTTTTTT
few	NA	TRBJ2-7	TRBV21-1	CASSAPGLAGVEQYF	TGTGCCAGCAGTGCCCCGGGACTAGCGGGGGTCGAGCAGTACTTC